This T cell receptor beta chain is drawn from a study of T cell responses to AZD1222 COVID-19 vaccine. Whole-study results and caveats: Clonal diversity was possibly underestimated, and white British individuals and females predominated among donors. Receipt of two AZD1222 doses was followed by a rise in Spike-specific TCR breadth and depth.

The method was immunoSEQ multiplex PCR; TCRdb's version includes in-frame clones alone and lacks a portion of them. This sample yields 100,000 to 150,000 clones, of which roughly 88% are seen a single time; 5% to 7% belongs to the top ten. Turning to this clone: Its antigen is undetermined.

This CDR3 has 14 residues. CDR1 and CDR2 (germline): MRHNA, SNTAGT. Trimming stripped 10 bases from V and 2 bases from J, with 17 bases between. The V call is TRBV6-4, the J call TRBJ1-1, with a possible D match to TRBD1 (5 bases). The material sequenced was peripheral blood, taken on day 0 of AZD1222 vaccination. The sequence was collected from an adult in good health. In DNA form, the CDR3 reads TGTGCCAACAGCTTTCGGACACTAAACACTGAAGCTTTCTTT. Encoded protein: CANSFRTLNTEAFF.